This TCR beta chain emerged from a study of blood T cell repertoires in COVID-19. Study overall: Material from acute and convalescent COVID-19 was sourced from the United States, Italy and Spain.

Libraries were prepared by immunoSEQ multiplex PCR; TCRdb keeps only in-frame clonotypes and omits some of them. The data contain approximately 230,000 clones, roughly 79% of them singletons. With respect to this clone: Its ends do not fully match the called genes, so a read error is possible.

This CDR3 is 15 amino acids long. Germline V gives CDR1 SNHLY, CDR2 FYNNEI. Individuals aged roughly 18 to 95 years were recruited from approximately 22 US areas. This clonotype was obtained from a man aged 35-49 years who had recovered from COVID-19. The chain joins TRBV2 to TRBJ2-3, with TRBD2 identical over 9 bases. The specimen was PBMCs or T cells enriched from blood (not recorded which). The DNA for the CDR3 is TGTGCCTGCAGTTTTAGCGGGGGCGGCACAGATACGCAGTATTTT. It translates to CACSFSGGGTDTQYF.